What follows describes a single T cell receptor beta chain. Its antigen is not known. This sample is drawn from a study of T cell clusters in autoimmune cytopenias. Turning to the study itself: The mean age of healthy donor controls was approximately 56 years, the median roughly 59 years. Findings and caveats of the study: TRB repertoire shifts in secondary cytopenia and chronic lymphocytic leukemia mostly reflected lymphoma, not autoimmunity.

TRB was amplified from roughly 250 ng of peripheral blood genomic DNA per sample. Germline-derived CDR1 and CDR2 are LGHNT and FRNRAP. This CDR3 is built from 14 residues. Multiplex touch-down PCR amplified TRB using TRB-A and TRB-B pools in one tube. TCRdb reprocessed the multiplex PCR reads and stores each CDR3 protein as one record, lacking DNA. The listing records approximately 3,000 distinct CDR3 sequences. These same data were also listed under a study on T cell repertoires in aging, cancer and after chemotherapy. As that report states: Loss of evenness, beyond lost richness, contributed to age-related TCR diversity decline in cancer patients.

The chain recombines TRBV12-5 with TRBJ2-2. This sequence originates from a human donor in good health. The source material was peripheral blood. The CDR3 spells CASGLDRNTGELFF.